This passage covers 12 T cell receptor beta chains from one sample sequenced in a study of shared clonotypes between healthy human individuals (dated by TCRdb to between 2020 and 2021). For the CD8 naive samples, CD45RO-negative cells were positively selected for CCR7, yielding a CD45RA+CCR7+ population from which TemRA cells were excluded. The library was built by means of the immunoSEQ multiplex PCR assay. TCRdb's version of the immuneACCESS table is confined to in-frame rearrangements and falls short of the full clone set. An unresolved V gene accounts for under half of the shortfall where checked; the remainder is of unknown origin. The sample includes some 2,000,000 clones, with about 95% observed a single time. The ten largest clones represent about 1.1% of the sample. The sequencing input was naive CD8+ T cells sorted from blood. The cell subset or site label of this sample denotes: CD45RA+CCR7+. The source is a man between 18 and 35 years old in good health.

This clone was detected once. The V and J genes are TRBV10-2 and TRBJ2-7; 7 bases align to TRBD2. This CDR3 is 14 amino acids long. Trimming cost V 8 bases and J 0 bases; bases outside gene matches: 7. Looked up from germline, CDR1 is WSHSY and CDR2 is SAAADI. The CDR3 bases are TGCGCCAGCGGATCAGCGGGGAACTCCTACGAGCAGTACTTC. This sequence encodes CASGSAGNSYEQYF.

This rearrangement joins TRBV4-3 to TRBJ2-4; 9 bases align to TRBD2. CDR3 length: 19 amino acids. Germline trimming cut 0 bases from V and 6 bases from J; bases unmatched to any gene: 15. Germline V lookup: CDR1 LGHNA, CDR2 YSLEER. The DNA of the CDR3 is TGCGCCAGCAGCCAAGACTCTCACGGGGAGCGGGAGGACCCAAACATTCAGTACTTC. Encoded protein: CASSQDSHGEREDPNIQYF.

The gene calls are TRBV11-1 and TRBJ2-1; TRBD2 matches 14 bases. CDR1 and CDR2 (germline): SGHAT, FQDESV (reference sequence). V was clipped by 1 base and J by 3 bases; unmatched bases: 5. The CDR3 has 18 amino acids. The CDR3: CASSLGTSGGSLYNEQFF. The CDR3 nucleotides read TGTGCCAGCAGCTTAGGGACTAGCGGGGGGTCTCTCTACAATGAGCAGTTCTTC.

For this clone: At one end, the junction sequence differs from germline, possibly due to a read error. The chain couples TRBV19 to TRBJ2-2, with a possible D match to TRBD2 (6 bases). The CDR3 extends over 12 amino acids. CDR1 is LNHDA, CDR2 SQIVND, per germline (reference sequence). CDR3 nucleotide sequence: TGTGCCAGTAGTATACTCTTCGGGGGGCTGTTTTTT. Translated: CASSILFGGLFF.

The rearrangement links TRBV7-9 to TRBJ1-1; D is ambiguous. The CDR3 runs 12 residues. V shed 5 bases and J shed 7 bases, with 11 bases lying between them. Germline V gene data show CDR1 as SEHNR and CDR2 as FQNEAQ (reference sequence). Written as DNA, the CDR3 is TGTGCCAGCAGCCCCACGCGTCTTGAAGCTTTCTTT. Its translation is CASSPTRLEAFF.

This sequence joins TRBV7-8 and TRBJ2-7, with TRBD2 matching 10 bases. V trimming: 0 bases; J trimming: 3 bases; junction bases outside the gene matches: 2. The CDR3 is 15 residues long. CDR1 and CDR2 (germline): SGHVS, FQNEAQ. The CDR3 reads CASSLAAGGNYEQYF. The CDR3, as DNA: TGTGCCAGCAGCTTAGCAGCGGGAGGGAACTACGAGCAGTACTTC.

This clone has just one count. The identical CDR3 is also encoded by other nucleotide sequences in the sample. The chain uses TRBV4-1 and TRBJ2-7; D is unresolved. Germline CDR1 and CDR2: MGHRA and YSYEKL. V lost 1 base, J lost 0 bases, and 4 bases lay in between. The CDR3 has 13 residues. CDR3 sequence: CASSQGVSYEQYF. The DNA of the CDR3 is TGCGCCAGCAGCCAAGGTGTCTCCTACGAGCAGTACTTC.

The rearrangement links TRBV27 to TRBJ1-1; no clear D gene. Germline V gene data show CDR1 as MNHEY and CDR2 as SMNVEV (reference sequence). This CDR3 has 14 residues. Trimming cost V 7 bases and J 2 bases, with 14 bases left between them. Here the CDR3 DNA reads TGTGCCAGCACCTTCGCCGGGTCCAACACTGAAGCTTTCTTT. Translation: CASTFAGSNTEAFF.

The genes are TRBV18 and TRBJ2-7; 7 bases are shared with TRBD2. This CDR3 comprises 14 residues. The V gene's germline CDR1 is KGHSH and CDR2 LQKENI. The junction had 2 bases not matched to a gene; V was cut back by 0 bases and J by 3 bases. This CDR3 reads CASSPPRGDYEQYF. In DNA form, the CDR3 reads TGTGCCAGCTCACCACCACGGGGGGACTACGAGCAGTACTTC.

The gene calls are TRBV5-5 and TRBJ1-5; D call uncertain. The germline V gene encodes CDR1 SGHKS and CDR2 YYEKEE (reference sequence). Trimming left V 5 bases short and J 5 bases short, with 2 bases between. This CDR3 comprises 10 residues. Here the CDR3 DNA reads TGTGCCAGCAGGGATCAGCCCCAGCATTTT. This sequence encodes CASRDQPQHF.

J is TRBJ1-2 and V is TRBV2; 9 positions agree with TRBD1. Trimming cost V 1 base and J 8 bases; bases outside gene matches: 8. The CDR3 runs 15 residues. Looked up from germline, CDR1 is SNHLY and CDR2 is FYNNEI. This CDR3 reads CASSEVPGQGKGYTF. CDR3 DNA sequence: TGTGCCAGCAGTGAAGTACCGGGACAGGGAAAGGGCTACACCTTC.

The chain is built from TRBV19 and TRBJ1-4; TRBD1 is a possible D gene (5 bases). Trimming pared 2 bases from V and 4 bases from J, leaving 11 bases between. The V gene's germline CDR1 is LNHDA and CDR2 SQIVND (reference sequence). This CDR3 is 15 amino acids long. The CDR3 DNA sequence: TGTGCCAGTAGTATACCGGGACGGAATAATGAAAAACTGTTTTTT. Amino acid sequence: CASSIPGRNNEKLFF.